This passage covers 9 T cell receptor beta chains from one sample sequenced in a study of blood T cell repertoires in COVID-19. Clones were sequenced by immunoSEQ multiplex PCR, and TCRdb holds only the in-frame ones, with some missing. The sample records some 60,000 clones, just over 90% being singletons. What was sequenced was peripheral blood. The receptors originated from a man aged 40-50 years with acute or convalescent COVID-19.

The chain is built from TRBV6-2 or TRBV6-3 and TRBJ2-3; TRBD1 matches at 8 bases. Looked up from germline, CDR1 is MNHEY and CDR2 is SVGEGT. With V trimmed by 5 bases and J by 0 bases, 4 bases remained unmatched. This CDR3 region has 15 residues. DNA for the CDR3: TGTGCCAGCAGTGACAGGGGACCTAGCACAGATACGCAGTATTTT. It yields the protein CASSDRGPSTDTQYF.

The chain joins TRBV7-9 to TRBJ1-2; D might be TRBD1 (5 bases). Germline CDR1 reads SEHNR; CDR2 reads FQNEAQ (reference sequence). The V and J ends lost 2 bases and 6 bases respectively, with 13 bases between them. The CDR3 length is 14 residues. The CDR3 DNA reads TGTGCCAGCAGCTTATCGGGGGGTATGGATGGCTACACCTTC. As protein: CASSLSGGMDGYTF. The variable domain in full, with the rest retrieved from reference TRBV7-9 and TRBJ1-2, is DTGVSQNPRHKITKRGQNVTFRCDPISEHNRLYWYRQTLGQGPEFLTYFQNEAQLEKSRLLSDRFSAERPKGSFSTLEIQRTEQGDSAMYLCASSLSGGMDGYTFGSGTRLTVV.

This clone was observed a few times. This sequence joins TRBV24-1 and TRBJ1-4; 9 positions agree with TRBD1. Germline V gives CDR1 KGHDR, CDR2 SFDVKD. Trimming cost V 7 bases and J 8 bases; bases outside gene matches: 7. The CDR3 length is 14 residues. The CDR3 protein is CATRRTGDFEKLFF. CDR3 DNA: TGTGCCACCAGGAGGACAGGGGACTTCGAAAAACTGTTTTTT.

The V gene is TRBV5-5, the J gene TRBJ1-5; possibly TRBD1 for D (5 bases). Germline assignment: CDR1 SGHKS and CDR2 YYEKEE (reference sequence). CDR3 size: 16 residues. V was clipped by 0 bases and J by 7 bases, with 17 bases between them. Written as DNA, the CDR3 is TGTGCCAGCAGCTTGGATATGGGGCCGGGGGACCAGCCCCAGCATTTT. It codes for CASSLDMGPGDQPQHF.

The chain joins TRBV6-5 to TRBJ1-4; D is ambiguous. Per the germline V gene, CDR1 is MNHEY and CDR2 is SVGAGI. The CDR3 sequence is 14 residues long. V lost 6 bases and J 1 base, leaving 9 bases between the germline ends. CDR3 region: CASRMDLTNEKLFF. CDR3 DNA sequence: TGTGCCAGCAGGATGGACTTAACTAATGAAAAACTGTTTTTT.

J is TRBJ2-7 and V is TRBV5-3; 7 bases are shared with TRBD1. TRBV5-3 is filed as an ORF, its function uncertain. V lost 3 bases and J lost 1; bases outside the gene matches: 4. This CDR3 region has 14 residues. The CDR3 loop reads CARSCGTASYEQYF. CDR3 sequence (DNA): TGTGCCAGAAGCTGTGGGACAGCATCCTACGAGCAGTACTTC.

The rearrangement uses TRBV24-1 and TRBJ2-3; 11 nucleotides agree with TRBD1. The CDR3 is made up of 15 amino acids. Unmatched junction bases numbered 3, after V lost 5 bases and J lost 3 bases. Germline V lookup: CDR1 KGHDR, CDR2 SFDVKD. The CDR3 is CATSGGDRGTDTQYF. In DNA, the CDR3 is TGTGCCACCAGTGGGGGGGACAGGGGGACAGATACGCAGTATTTT.

In nucleotides, the CDR3 is TGTGCCACCAGTGATTTTCCAAAAGGCGGGCGCAATGAGCAGTTCTTC. It is translated as CATSDFPKGGRNEQFF. The chain uses TRBV24-1 and TRBJ2-1, with D possibly TRBD2 on 5 matching bases. Germline assignment: CDR1 KGHDR and CDR2 SFDVKD. V was trimmed by 1 base and J by 6 bases, leaving 15 bases between them. This CDR3 has 16 amino acids.

This chain links TRBV6-5 with TRBJ1-5, with D possibly being TRBD1 (6 bases). Germline V CDR1 and CDR2: MNHEY, SVGAGI. This CDR3 is built from 12 residues. Trimming removed 7 bases at V and 5 bases at J, with 9 bases between. In nucleotides, the CDR3 is TGTGCCAGCACACAGGGCTATCAGCCCCAGCATTTT. It specifies CASTQGYQPQHF.